This section outlines one T cell receptor beta chain sequence together with its context. The antigen is undetermined. The authors ran the assay at deep level. Method: immunoSEQ multiplex PCR; TCRdb's copy keeps in-frame clones and lacks some. The table shows approximately 2.3 million clones, with 85% to 95% occurring only once. This record belongs to a study of shared clonotypes between healthy human individuals. Study observations and caveats: Clonotypes shared by all four donors outscored non-shared clonotypes in generation probability.

Trimming took 4 bases from V and 0 from J, leaving 13 bases between them. The CDR3 is 16 amino acids. The germline V gene encodes CDR1 SGHRS and CDR2 YFSETQ. Sequences were obtained from naive CD4+ T cells from PBMCs. Stated subset: CD45RA+ positively selected. This sequence joins TRBV5-1 and TRBJ1-4; possible D gene TRBD1, 5 bases. This receptor was taken from a man between 18 and 35 years old in good health. Some clones in this sample may be carry-over from other donors' samples. The CDR3 DNA follows: TGCGCCAGCAGCACCAACGGGGGAGCAACTAATGAAAAACTGTTTTTT. Translated: CASSTNGGATNEKLFF. Complete variable domain (other parts from reference TRBV5-1 and TRBJ1-4): KAGVTQTPRYLIKTRGQQVTLSCSPISGHRSVSWYQQTPGQGLQFLFEYFSETQRNKGNFPGRFSGRQFSNSRSEMNVSTLELGDSALYLCASSTNGGATNEKLFFGSGTQLSVL.